This TCR beta chain stems from a study of T cells in tuberculosis. Overall study context: Within 7 days of starting treatment, or before, PBMC were stored. Points from the study as a whole: A GMM-specific repertoire classifier reached approximately 84% accuracy, AUROC about 0.9. Active tuberculosis TCR-alpha repertoires lay closer to GMM-specific TCRs than IGRA-negative controls, suggesting clonal expansion.

A note on this clone: What it binds is unknown.

As for time point: new active TB diagnosis, blood taken before or within 7 days of starting treatment. Each patient had positive sputum smear microscopy and/or positive culture. This CDR3 region has 13 residues. V lost 4 bases and J 0 bases, leaving 7 bases between the germline ends. Germline V gene data show CDR1 as ENHRY and CDR2 as SYGVKD. Method: immunoSEQ multiplex PCR; TCRdb's copy keeps in-frame clones and lacks some. The data show tens of thousands of clones, under 85% seen once. The starting material was PBMCs, obtained at tuberculosis diagnosis. The rearrangement uses TRBV10-3 and TRBJ2-7; D is ambiguous. This sequence was found in an adult with tuberculosis. CDR3 nucleotides: TGTGCCATCAGTGGCGGCACCTCCTACGAGCAGTACTTC. It specifies CAISGGTSYEQYF.